Sequencing of this T cell receptor (beta chain) was carried out in a study of blood T cell repertoires in COVID-19. In the study overall: COVID-19 samples collected from the United States, Italy and Spain covered acute and convalescent phases. In each case, the material was cDNA or gDNA derived from T cells, B-cell-depleted T cells, or PBMCs.

As handled by the study authors: Reference gene primer amplification gave nucleated cell count estimates. Repertoires were generated with immunoSEQ multiplex PCR, while TCRdb's copy carries only in-frame clones and drops some. V and J calls and clone size are those listed in that table; D and trimming were worked out from the DNA. In the table there are under 85,000 clones, 88% of which are singletons. After removal of 4 bases from V and 6 bases from J, the junction contained 9 bases not matched to a gene. CDR1 and CDR2 from the germline V gene are SGHRS and YFSETQ. The CDR3 length is 14 residues. Sequences were obtained from peripheral blood. The J gene is TRBJ1-1, the V gene TRBV5-1; TRBD1 aligns across 7 bases. The source is a man in his 70s with acute or convalescent COVID-19. Here the CDR3 reads CASSSPRDSAEAFF. In nucleotides, the CDR3 is TGCGCCAGCAGCAGTCCCCGGGACAGTGCTGAAGCTTTCTTT.